There are many counts of the clone carrying this T cell receptor (beta chain). Its cognate antigen is unknown. The data stem from a study of identical twins. The study, taken as a whole, reports: High-abundance cord blood beta clonotypes had fewer insertions; memory repertoires showed none.

MiXCR was run by TCRdb on the 5' RACE reads, yielding one entry per CDR3 protein. The data contain fewer than 350,000 distinct CDR3 sequences, about 8.1% of them singletons. Trimming left V 1 base short and J 4 bases short, with 10 bases between. In germline, CDR1 is MDHEN, CDR2 SYDVKM. CDR3 length equals 14 residues. These data were also reused for a study on yellow fever vaccine responses in identical twins. That report notes: Twins reportedly showed a vaccine T cell response that seemed partly convergent and partly personalized.

The chain carries TRBV28 and TRBJ2-5; D is uncertain. The specimen sequenced was memory (CD45RO+) T cells sorted from blood. The source of this sequence is a woman under 30 in good health. The CDR3 DNA reads TGTGCCAGCAGTTTATCGGGTATGCGAGAGACCCAGTACTTC. Translation gives CASSLSGMRETQYF.